A selection of T cell receptor beta chains follows, all from one sample in a study of spatial heterogeneity in lung cancer. TCRdb reprocessed the 5' RACE reads via MiXCR and lists one record per CDR3 protein. The table lists fewer than 20,000 distinct CDR3 sequences, 19% of them singletons, with around an eighth in the top ten. Sequenced here: PBMCs, sampled at surgery. The receptors derive from a male donor with early-stage non-small cell lung cancer. Both conserved end residues are part of each CDR3. Each record gives: V gene, D gene, J gene, clone size, CDR3 protein, CDR3 DNA. A D gene is named only where the DNA matches it firmly. Clone sizes are given selectively: once, few, many, or a class where the clone is expanded.

v_call: TRBV11-3
d_call: TRBD2
j_call: TRBJ2-4
clone_size: few
cdr3_aa: CASSNSGGENIQYF
cdr3_nt: TGTGCCAGCAGCAATAGCGGGGGCGAAAACATTCAGTACTTC

v_call: TRBV7-9
d_call: .
j_call: TRBJ2-3
clone_size: .
cdr3_aa: CASTRLARDVDTQYF
cdr3_nt: TGTGCCAGCACCAGACTGGCCAGAGATGTAGATACGCAGTATTTT

v_call: TRBV2
d_call: .
j_call: TRBJ1-2
clone_size: few
cdr3_aa: CASSAGSYRYTF
cdr3_nt: TGTGCCAGCAGTGCGGGGAGCTATCGCTACACCTTC

v_call: TRBV7-9
d_call: .
j_call: TRBJ2-2
clone_size: many
cdr3_aa: CASPANRAPSNTGELFF
cdr3_nt: TGTGCCAGCCCCGCAAATAGGGCGCCATCGAACACCGGGGAGCTGTTTTTT

v_call: TRBV7-3
d_call: .
j_call: TRBJ2-1
clone_size: many
cdr3_aa: CASSKAPGTTSRNEQFF
cdr3_nt: TGTGCCAGCAGCAAAGCACCCGGGACAACCTCTAGGAATGAGCAGTTCTTC

v_call: TRBV2
d_call: TRBD1
j_call: TRBJ2-7
clone_size: .
cdr3_aa: CASGDRPPSYEQYF
cdr3_nt: TGTGCCAGCGGGGACAGGCCCCCCTCCTACGAGCAGTACTTC

v_call: TRBV9
d_call: .
j_call: TRBJ2-2
clone_size: medium-sized
cdr3_aa: CASSVSGYTGELFF
cdr3_nt: TGTGCCAGCAGCGTCAGCGGTTACACCGGGGAGCTGTTTTTT

v_call: TRBV7-8
d_call: .
j_call: TRBJ1-2
clone_size: many
cdr3_aa: CASSLELDRTYGYTF
cdr3_nt: TGTGCCAGCAGCTTAGAGTTGGACAGAACATATGGCTACACCTTC

v_call: TRBV3-1
d_call: .
j_call: TRBJ2-2
clone_size: many
cdr3_aa: CASSQPGLDTGELFF
cdr3_nt: TGTGCCAGCAGCCAACCAGGGTTGGACACCGGGGAGCTGTTTTTT

v_call: TRBV5-1
d_call: .
j_call: TRBJ2-5
clone_size: few
cdr3_aa: CASSLQGAETQYF
cdr3_nt: TGCGCCAGCAGCTTGCAGGGCGCAGAGACCCAGTACTTC

v_call: TRBV5-1
d_call: .
j_call: TRBJ2-6
clone_size: .
cdr3_aa: CASSWESGANVLTF
cdr3_nt: TGCGCCAGCAGCTGGGAATCTGGGGCCAACGTCCTGACTTTC

v_call: TRBV11-2
d_call: .
j_call: TRBJ2-1
clone_size: few
cdr3_aa: CASSLDVPRRFYNEQFF
cdr3_nt: TGTGCCAGCAGCTTAGATGTACCCAGGCGCTTCTACAATGAGCAGTTCTTC

v_call: TRBV3-1
d_call: .
j_call: TRBJ2-7
clone_size: many
cdr3_aa: CASSQQGGYEQYF
cdr3_nt: TGTGCCAGCAGCCAACAAGGGGGTTACGAGCAGTACTTC

v_call: TRBV5-6
d_call: .
j_call: TRBJ2-1
clone_size: many
cdr3_aa: CASSESSNEQFF
cdr3_nt: TGTGCCAGCAGCGAATCCAGCAATGAGCAGTTCTTC

v_call: TRBV5-1
d_call: .
j_call: TRBJ1-5
clone_size: medium-sized
cdr3_aa: CASSLEPPIGGNQPQHF
cdr3_nt: TGCGCCAGCAGCTTGGAACCGCCCATCGGGGGCAATCAGCCCCAGCATTTT

v_call: TRBV29-1
d_call: .
j_call: TRBJ1-4
clone_size: few
cdr3_aa: CSAKGATNEKLFF
cdr3_nt: TGCAGCGCAAAAGGGGCAACTAATGAAAAACTGTTTTTT

v_call: TRBV7-9
d_call: .
j_call: TRBJ1-1
clone_size: many
cdr3_aa: CASSFRSPEAFF
cdr3_nt: TGTGCCAGCAGCTTCCGGTCCCCTGAAGCTTTCTTT

v_call: TRBV6-5
d_call: .
j_call: TRBJ1-1
clone_size: many
cdr3_aa: CASGLDEAFF
cdr3_nt: TGTGCCAGCGGCCTTGATGAAGCTTTCTTT

v_call: TRBV7-9
d_call: .
j_call: TRBJ1-6
clone_size: few
cdr3_aa: CASSSPRRQNNSPLHF
cdr3_nt: TGTGCCAGCAGCTCACCCCGCCGACAGAATAATTCACCCCTCCACTTT

v_call: TRBV11-2
d_call: .
j_call: TRBJ2-2
clone_size: many
cdr3_aa: CASIPMTWNTGELFF
cdr3_nt: TGTGCCAGCATCCCCATGACCTGGAACACCGGGGAGCTGTTTTTT

v_call: TRBV5-1
d_call: .
j_call: TRBJ2-7
clone_size: few
cdr3_aa: CASSPWGLTDYEQYF
cdr3_nt: TGCGCCAGCAGTCCTTGGGGGTTGACTGATTACGAGCAGTACTTC

v_call: TRBV3-1
d_call: TRBD2
j_call: TRBJ2-1
clone_size: many
cdr3_aa: CASSQDPSFAGGINEQFF
cdr3_nt: TGTGCCAGCAGCCAAGATCCCTCTTTTGCGGGGGGCATCAATGAGCAGTTCTTC

v_call: TRBV19
d_call: .
j_call: TRBJ2-3
clone_size: many
cdr3_aa: CASSIRSLDKQYF
cdr3_nt: TGTGCCAGTAGTATTAGGTCTTTAGACAAGCAGTATTTT

v_call: TRBV7-3
d_call: TRBD2
j_call: TRBJ2-1
clone_size: many
cdr3_aa: CASSPRGASGGARFF
cdr3_nt: TGTGCCAGCAGCCCCCGCGGGGCTAGCGGGGGGGCTAGGTTCTTC

v_call: TRBV20-1
d_call: .
j_call: TRBJ1-1
clone_size: .
cdr3_aa: CSAGTEAFF
cdr3_nt: TGCAGTGCTGGTACAGAAGCTTTCTTT

v_call: TRBV7-2
d_call: TRBD2
j_call: TRBJ2-7
clone_size: .
cdr3_aa: CASSLRLAGAYEQYF
cdr3_nt: TGTGCCAGCAGCCTTAGACTAGCTGGAGCCTACGAGCAGTACTTC

v_call: TRBV28
d_call: .
j_call: TRBJ1-5
clone_size: .
cdr3_aa: CASSLPRGSNQPQHF
cdr3_nt: TGTGCCAGCAGTTTGCCGAGAGGCAGCAATCAGCCCCAGCATTTT

v_call: TRBV4-3
d_call: TRBD2
j_call: TRBJ2-5
clone_size: .
cdr3_aa: CASSRGTGGGQETQYF
cdr3_nt: TGCGCCAGCAGCCGTGGAACGGGAGGGGGTCAAGAGACCCAGTACTTC

v_call: TRBV11-3
d_call: .
j_call: TRBJ2-7
clone_size: medium-sized
cdr3_aa: CASSLGTAGEQYF
cdr3_nt: TGTGCCAGCAGCTTAGGAACGGCGGGGGAGCAGTACTTC

v_call: TRBV7-3
d_call: .
j_call: TRBJ2-5
clone_size: few
cdr3_aa: CASSLQGGQETQYF
cdr3_nt: TGTGCCAGCAGCTTACAGGGCGGCCAAGAGACCCAGTACTTC

v_call: TRBV19
d_call: .
j_call: TRBJ2-7
clone_size: medium-sized
cdr3_aa: CASSPGSHEQYF
cdr3_nt: TGTGCCAGTAGCCCCGGTTCCCACGAGCAGTACTTC

v_call: TRBV11-2
d_call: .
j_call: TRBJ1-2
clone_size: many
cdr3_aa: CASSFLYGYTF
cdr3_nt: TGTGCCAGCAGCTTCCTATATGGCTACACCTTC

v_call: TRBV20-1
d_call: .
j_call: TRBJ2-3
clone_size: few
cdr3_aa: CRASVRTDTQYF
cdr3_nt: TGCAGGGCTAGCGTACGCACAGATACGCAGTATTTT

v_call: TRBV27
d_call: .
j_call: TRBJ1-1
clone_size: many
cdr3_aa: CASSLGDRTEAFF
cdr3_nt: TGTGCCAGCAGTTTAGGAGACAGGACTGAAGCTTTCTTT

v_call: TRBV2
d_call: TRBD2
j_call: TRBJ2-5
clone_size: .
cdr3_aa: CASSAGLAGVETQYF
cdr3_nt: TGTGCCAGCAGTGCGGGACTAGCGGGGGTAGAGACCCAGTACTTC

v_call: TRBV29-1
d_call: .
j_call: TRBJ1-1
clone_size: .
cdr3_aa: CSVEDSYTEAFF
cdr3_nt: TGCAGCGTTGAAGATTCATACACTGAAGCTTTCTTT

v_call: TRBV14
d_call: .
j_call: TRBJ2-5
clone_size: few
cdr3_aa: CASSAQETQYF
cdr3_nt: TGTGCCAGCAGCGCTCAAGAGACCCAGTACTTC

v_call: TRBV3-1
d_call: TRBD1
j_call: TRBJ2-1
clone_size: .
cdr3_aa: CASSHRGRDYNEQFF
cdr3_nt: TGTGCCAGCAGCCATAGGGGGCGAGACTACAATGAGCAGTTCTTC

v_call: TRBV5-6
d_call: TRBD1
j_call: TRBJ1-2
clone_size: .
cdr3_aa: CASSHYHPQGARDYGYTF
cdr3_nt: TGTGCCAGCAGCCACTATCACCCTCAGGGGGCGCGGGACTATGGCTACACCTTC

v_call: TRBV6-5
d_call: .
j_call: TRBJ2-7
clone_size: .
cdr3_aa: CASSFWKGSPSYEQYF
cdr3_nt: TGTGCCAGCAGTTTCTGGAAGGGGTCGCCATCCTACGAGCAGTACTTC